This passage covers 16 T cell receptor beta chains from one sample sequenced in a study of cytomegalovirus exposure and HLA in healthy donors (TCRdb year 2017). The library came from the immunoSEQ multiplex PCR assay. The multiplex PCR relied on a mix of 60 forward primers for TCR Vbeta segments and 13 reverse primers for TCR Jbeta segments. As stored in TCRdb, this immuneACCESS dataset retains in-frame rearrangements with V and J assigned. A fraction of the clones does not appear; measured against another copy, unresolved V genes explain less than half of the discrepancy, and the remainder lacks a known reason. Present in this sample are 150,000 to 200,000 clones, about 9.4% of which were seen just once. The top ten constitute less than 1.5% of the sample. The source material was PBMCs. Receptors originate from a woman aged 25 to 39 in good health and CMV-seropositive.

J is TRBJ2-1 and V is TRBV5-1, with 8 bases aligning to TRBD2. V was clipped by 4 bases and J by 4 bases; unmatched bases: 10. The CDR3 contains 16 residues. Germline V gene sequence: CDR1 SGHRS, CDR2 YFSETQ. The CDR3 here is CASSAVAGNSYNEQFF. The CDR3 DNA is TGCGCCAGCAGCGCAGTAGCGGGGAACTCTTACAATGAGCAGTTCTTC.

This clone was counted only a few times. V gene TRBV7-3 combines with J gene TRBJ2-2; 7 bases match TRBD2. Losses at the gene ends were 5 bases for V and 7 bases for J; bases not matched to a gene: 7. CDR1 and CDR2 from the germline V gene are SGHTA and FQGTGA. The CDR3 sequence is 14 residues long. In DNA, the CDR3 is TGTGCCAGCAGCCCTGGACTAGTTGGCGGGGAGCTGTTTTTT. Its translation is CASSPGLVGGELFF.

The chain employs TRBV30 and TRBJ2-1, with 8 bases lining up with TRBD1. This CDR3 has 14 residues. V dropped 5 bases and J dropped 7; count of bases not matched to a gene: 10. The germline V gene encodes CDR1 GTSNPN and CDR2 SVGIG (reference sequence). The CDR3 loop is CAWAQGQGANEQFF. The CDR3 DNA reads TGTGCCTGGGCTCAGGGGCAGGGGGCGAATGAGCAGTTCTTC.

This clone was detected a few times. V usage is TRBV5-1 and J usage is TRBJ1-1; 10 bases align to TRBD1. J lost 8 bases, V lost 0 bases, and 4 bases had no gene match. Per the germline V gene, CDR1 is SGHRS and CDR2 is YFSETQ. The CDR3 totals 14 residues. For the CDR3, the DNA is TGCGCCAGCAGCTTGGTGGGGACAGGGGAAGAAGCTTTCTTT. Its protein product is CASSLVGTGEEAFF. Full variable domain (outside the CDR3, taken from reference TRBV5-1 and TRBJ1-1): KAGVTQTPRYLIKTRGQQVTLSCSPISGHRSVSWYQQTPGQGLQFLFEYFSETQRNKGNFPGRFSGRQFSNSRSEMNVSTLELGDSALYLCASSLVGTGEEAFFGQGTRLTVV.

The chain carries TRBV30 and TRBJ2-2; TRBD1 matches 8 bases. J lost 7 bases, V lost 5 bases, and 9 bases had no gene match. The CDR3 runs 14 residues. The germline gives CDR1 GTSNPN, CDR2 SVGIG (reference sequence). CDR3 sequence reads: CAWAGGLSIGELFF. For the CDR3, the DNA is TGTGCCTGGGCAGGGGGCCTTTCTATCGGGGAGCTGTTTTTT.

The CDR3 DNA reads as TGCGCCAGCAGCTTGGGGCACACCAACACTGAAGCTTTCTTT. Residues: CASSLGHTNTEAFF. This rearrangement joins TRBV5-1 to TRBJ1-1, with D unresolved. The V end lost 0 bases, the J end lost 2 bases, and 8 bases lay between the germline ends. The CDR3 sequence is 14 residues long. Per germline, CDR1 SGHRS and CDR2 YFSETQ.

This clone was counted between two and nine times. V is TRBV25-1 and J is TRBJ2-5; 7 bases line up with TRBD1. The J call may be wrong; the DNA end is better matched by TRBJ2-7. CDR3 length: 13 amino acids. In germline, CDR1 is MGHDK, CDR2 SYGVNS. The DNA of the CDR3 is TGTGCCAGCGTTGGGACAGAGAAAAACGAGCAGTACTTC. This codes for CASVGTEKNEQYF.

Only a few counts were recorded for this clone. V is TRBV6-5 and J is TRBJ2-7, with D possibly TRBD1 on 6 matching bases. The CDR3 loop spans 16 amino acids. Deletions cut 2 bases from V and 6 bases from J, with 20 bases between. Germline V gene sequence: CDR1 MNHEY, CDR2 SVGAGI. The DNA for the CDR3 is TGTGCCAGCAGTTACGCGGCAGGGGAGTACCTCTCCGAGCAGTACTTC. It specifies CASSYAAGEYLSEQYF.

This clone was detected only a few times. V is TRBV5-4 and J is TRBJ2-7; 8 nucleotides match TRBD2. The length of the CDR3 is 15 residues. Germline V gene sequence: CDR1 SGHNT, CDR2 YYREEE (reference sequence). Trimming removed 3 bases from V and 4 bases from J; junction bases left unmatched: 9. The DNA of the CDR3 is TGTGCCAGCAGCTCAGGGAGGAGCGGGGGTTACGAGCAGTACTTC. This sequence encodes CASSSGRSGGYEQYF.

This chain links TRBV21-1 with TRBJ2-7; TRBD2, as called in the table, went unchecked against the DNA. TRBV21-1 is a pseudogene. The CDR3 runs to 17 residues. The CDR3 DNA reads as TGTGCCAGCAGCGGCGGGTCTGCTAGCGGGAGCTCCTACGAGCAGTACTTC. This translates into CASSGGSASGSSYEQYF.

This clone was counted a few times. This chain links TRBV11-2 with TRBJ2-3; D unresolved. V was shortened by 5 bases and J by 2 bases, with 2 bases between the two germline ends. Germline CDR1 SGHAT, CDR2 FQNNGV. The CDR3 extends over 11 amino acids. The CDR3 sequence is CASSHTDTQYF. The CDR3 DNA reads TGTGCCAGCAGCCACACAGATACGCAGTATTTT.

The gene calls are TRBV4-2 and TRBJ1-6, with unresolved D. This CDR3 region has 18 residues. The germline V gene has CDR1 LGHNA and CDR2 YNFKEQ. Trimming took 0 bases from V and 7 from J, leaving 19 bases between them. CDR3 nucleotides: TGTGCCAGCAGCCAAGATACCATGGTAGGCAGGAAAAATTCACCCCTCCACTTT. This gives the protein CASSQDTMVGRKNSPLHF.

The CDR3 nucleotides are TGTGCCAGCGGTAGACAGAACACTGAAGCTTTCTTT. This codes for CASGRQNTEAFF. The genes are TRBV6-5 and TRBJ1-1; D gene ambiguous. The CDR3 has 12 residues. Germline values: CDR1 MNHEY, CDR2 SVGAGI. Trimming removed 8 bases from V and 1 base from J, with 8 bases in between.

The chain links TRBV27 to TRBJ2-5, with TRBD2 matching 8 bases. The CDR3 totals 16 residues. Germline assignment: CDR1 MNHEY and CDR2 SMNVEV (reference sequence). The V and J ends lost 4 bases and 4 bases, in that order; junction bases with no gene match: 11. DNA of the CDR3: TGTGCCAGCAGTTGGCGAGCGGGAGAGTTAGGAGAGACCCAGTACTTC. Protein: CASSWRAGELGETQYF.

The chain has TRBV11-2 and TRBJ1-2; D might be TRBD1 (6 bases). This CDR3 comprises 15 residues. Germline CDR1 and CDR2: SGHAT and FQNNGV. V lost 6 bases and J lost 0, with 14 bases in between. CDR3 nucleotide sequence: TGTGCCAGCAGAGGAAGGGGGGGGGCTAACTATGGCTACACCTTC. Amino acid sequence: CASRGRGGANYGYTF.

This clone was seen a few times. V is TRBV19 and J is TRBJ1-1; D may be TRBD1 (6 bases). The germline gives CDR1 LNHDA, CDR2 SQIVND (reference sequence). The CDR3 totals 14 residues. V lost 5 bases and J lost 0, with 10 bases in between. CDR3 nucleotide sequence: TGTGCCAGTAGTGAACAGGGATTGAACACTGAAGCTTTCTTT. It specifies CASSEQGLNTEAFF. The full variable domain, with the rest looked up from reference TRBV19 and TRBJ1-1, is DGGITQSPKYLFRKEGQNVTLSCEQNLNHDAMYWYRQDPGQGLRLIYYSQIVNDFQKGDIAEGYSVSREKKESFPLTVTSAQKNPTAFYLCASSEQGLNTEAFFGQGTRLTVV.